One and the same sample provided the 30 T cell receptor beta chains below, sequenced in a study of a mutant IDH1 vaccine in newly diagnosed glioma. These TCRs are of unknown antigen specificity. Profiled with immunoSEQ multiplex PCR; TCRdb holds only in-frame clones, not every one. The data contain over 95,000 clones, 75% to 90% of them singletons. As for time point: week 11, during vaccination. Vaccination comprised doses that each held 300 ug of mutant IDH1 20-mer peptide, plus topical imiquimod. The sample in question was PBMCs, obtained from a glioma patient whose treatment included an IDH1 peptide vaccine. These receptor sequences come from a woman between 45 and 65 years old with glioma.

V usage is TRBV15 and J usage is TRBJ2-3, with unresolved D. Looked up from germline, CDR1 is LNHNV and CDR2 is YYDKDF (reference sequence). The CDR3 has 15 residues. The germline V and J ends were trimmed by 0 bases and 3 bases, with 10 bases remaining between them. This chain's CDR3 is CATSRDQLRTDTQYF. CDR3 coding DNA: TGTGCCACCAGCAGAGATCAACTTAGAACAGATACGCAGTATTTT.

The chain has TRBV5-1 and TRBJ2-2; D may correspond to TRBD1 or TRBD2 (5 bases each). This CDR3 comprises 11 residues. CDR1 is SGHRS and CDR2 is YFSETQ in the germline V gene. V lost 4 bases and J lost 11, with 9 bases in between. Here the CDR3 reads CASSRGPELFF. In DNA form, the CDR3 reads TGCGCCAGCAGCCGGGGACCTGAGCTGTTTTTT.

This chain links TRBV27 with TRBJ2-7; no clear D. Germline V gene data show CDR1 as MNHEY and CDR2 as SMNVEV (reference sequence). This CDR3 comprises 9 residues. The germline V and J ends were trimmed by 10 bases and 3 bases, with 4 bases remaining between them. CDR3 in amino acids: CATRYEQYF. The CDR3 DNA follows: TGTGCCACGCGCTACGAGCAGTACTTC.

This chain joins TRBV7-6 and TRBJ1-2; 7 bases map to TRBD1. This CDR3 is 15 amino acids long. Per the germline V gene, CDR1 is SGHVS and CDR2 is FNYEAQ. Trimming removed 5 bases from V and 4 bases from J; junction bases left unmatched: 10. The CDR3 reads CASSTYRTGRYGYTF. The CDR3 bases are TGTGCCAGCAGCACCTATCGGACAGGCCGCTATGGCTACACCTTC.

The chain has TRBV28 and TRBJ1-2; 7 bases line up with TRBD1. This CDR3 spans 16 amino acids. V trimming: 1 base; J trimming: 6 bases; junction bases outside the gene matches: 11. Germline V CDR1 and CDR2: MDHEN, SYDVKM. CDR3 nucleotide sequence: TGTGCCAGCAGTTTATCGCGCCAGGGGGGGAGCGATGGCTACACCTTC. It yields the protein CASSLSRQGGSDGYTF.

This chain uses TRBV2 with TRBJ1-1, with TRBD1 matching over 12 bases. V was clipped by 8 bases and J by 7 bases; unmatched bases: 17. There are 17 residues in the CDR3. Germline CDR1 is SNHLY and CDR2 is FYNNEI. Here the CDR3 reads CASRGISGTGGAREAFF. The CDR3 DNA sequence: TGTGCCAGCCGGGGGATTTCCGGGACAGGGGGCGCTCGTGAAGCTTTCTTT.

The J gene is TRBJ2-7, the V gene TRBV9, with 7 positions matching TRBD2. CDR3 length: 15 residues. Germline V CDR1 and CDR2: SGDLS, YYNGEE. J gave up 7 bases and V 0 bases, and 10 bases lay outside the gene matches. CDR3 loop: CASSVGGGPLREQYF. The CDR3 DNA reads as TGTGCCAGCAGCGTAGGGGGAGGGCCCCTCAGGGAGCAGTACTTC. The entire variable domain, with the rest obtained from reference TRBV9 and TRBJ2-7, is as follows: DSGVTQTPKHLITATGQRVTLRCSPRSGDLSVYWYQQSLDQGLQFLIQYYNGEERAKGNILERFSAQQFPDLHSELNLSSLELGDSALYFCASSVGGGPLREQYFGPGTRLTVT.

The gene calls are TRBV28 and TRBJ1-5, with 9 positions matching TRBD1. J was trimmed by 0 bases and V by 4 bases; bases with no gene match: 4. The CDR3 consists of 16 residues. Germline assignment: CDR1 MDHEN and CDR2 SYDVKM. The CDR3 sequence: CASSWDREGSNQPQHF. DNA for the CDR3: TGTGCCAGCAGTTGGGACAGGGAGGGTAGCAATCAGCCCCAGCATTTT.

Here the CDR3 DNA reads TGTGCCTGGAGTGTAGGGACTCCGAACGAGCAGTACTTC. This sequence encodes CAWSVGTPNEQYF. J is TRBJ2-5 and V is TRBV30; the D gene is possibly TRBD2 (6 bases). The J call may be faulty, since TRBJ2-7 better matches the DNA end. The germline V gene has CDR1 GTSNPN and CDR2 SVGIG (reference sequence). CDR3 size: 13 residues.

The table lists this clone with a count of one. The chain has TRBV5-5 and TRBJ1-1; possible D gene TRBD1, 6 bases. CDR1 is SGHKS and CDR2 is YYEKEE in the germline V gene (reference sequence). The CDR3 totals 14 residues. V dropped 2 bases and J dropped 0 bases, with 8 bases sitting between them. CDR3 nucleotide sequence: TGTGCCAGCAGCTTCCAGGGGATGAACACTGAAGCTTTCTTT. Translating it yields CASSFQGMNTEAFF.

The chain is built from TRBV30 and TRBJ2-5, with D tentatively TRBD1 or TRBD2 (6 bases each). CDR1 is GTSNPN and CDR2 is SVGIG in the germline V gene (reference sequence). The CDR3 is 18 amino acids. V lost 3 bases to trimming and J lost 4 bases, with 27 bases between them. The DNA for the CDR3 is TGTGCCTGGAGACGGAGGGCAGGGGCGCGGGGTTTAAGAGAGACCCAGTACTTC. Its protein product is CAWRRRAGARGLRETQYF.

The gene calls are TRBV15 and TRBJ2-2, with D hard to call. The ends were cut back, 1 base at V and 8 bases at J, with 5 bases in the middle. CDR1 is LNHNV and CDR2 is YYDKDF in the germline V gene (reference sequence). The CDR3 extends over 12 amino acids. The CDR3 DNA follows: TGTGCCACCAGCAGAGTCCGAGGGGAGCTGTTTTTT. Translated, it gives CATSRVRGELFF.

This chain uses TRBV7-8 with TRBJ1-5; 7 nucleotides align to TRBD1. From germline, CDR1 is SGHVS and CDR2 FQNEAQ. The CDR3 has 13 amino acids. J lost 5 bases, V lost 4 bases, and 2 bases had no gene match. The CDR3 region has the DNA TGTGCCAGCAGCTCTACAGGGGATCAGCCCCAGCATTTT. Translated: CASSSTGDQPQHF.

The V gene is TRBV5-1, the J gene TRBJ1-1; 7 bases fit TRBD1. This CDR3 spans 15 amino acids. Trimming took 4 bases from V and 0 from J; bases not matched to a gene: 6. The germline gives CDR1 SGHRS, CDR2 YFSETQ. The CDR3: CASSPTTGLNTEAFF. CDR3 bases: TGCGCCAGCAGCCCTACGACAGGGCTGAACACTGAAGCTTTCTTT.

The chain combines TRBV7-6 with TRBJ2-1, with 10 bases fitting TRBD1. This CDR3 has 15 amino acids. Germline CDR1 and CDR2: SGHVS and FNYEAQ. The V segment lost 1 base and the J segment 8 bases; nucleotides outside the gene matches: 5. The CDR3 nucleotides read TGTGCCAGCAGCTTAGGACAGGGGGCGCGGTATGAGCAGTTCTTC. Translated: CASSLGQGARYEQFF.

The chain recombines TRBV27 with TRBJ1-2; 10 bases line up with TRBD1. Germline values: CDR1 MNHEY, CDR2 SMNVEV (reference sequence). This CDR3 has 17 amino acids. J was trimmed by 2 bases and V by 6 bases; bases with no gene match: 12. The DNA of the CDR3 is TGTGCCAGCAGACTCGGCCCCGGGACAGGGGCAAACTATGGCTACACCTTC. Translated, it gives CASRLGPGTGANYGYTF.

A remark on this clone: Other DNA sequences in the same sample also yield this CDR3. The chain links TRBV5-1 to TRBJ1-5, with TRBD1 as a possible D gene (5 bases). CDR3 length: 14 amino acids. Germline values: CDR1 SGHRS, CDR2 YFSETQ. Trimming took off 0 bases at V and 4 bases at J, with 8 bases between the two ends. This CDR3 reads CASSLAGGNQPQHF. CDR3 bases: TGCGCCAGCAGCTTGGCCGGGGGAAATCAGCCCCAGCATTTT.

This rearrangement joins TRBV27 to TRBJ2-5, with a weak D call TRBD1 (5 bases). The CDR3 has 15 amino acids. V lost 3 bases and J 2 bases, leaving 13 bases between the germline ends. Germline lookup yields CDR1 MNHEY and CDR2 SMNVEV (reference sequence). The CDR3: CASSFAGIGQETQYF. The CDR3 nucleotides read TGTGCCAGCAGTTTTGCAGGGATCGGGCAAGAGACCCAGTACTTC.

The rearrangement uses TRBV28 and TRBJ2-1, with D possibly being TRBD1 (6 bases). The CDR3 is made up of 14 amino acids. Germline V gene lookup returns CDR1 MDHEN and CDR2 SYDVKM. Trimming cost V 7 bases and J 5 bases, with 15 bases left between them. CDR3 bases: TGTGCCAGCAATCAAGGGGGACACAACAATGAGCAGTTCTTC. Translated, it gives CASNQGGHNNEQFF.

This sequence joins TRBV4-1 and TRBJ2-3; 11 nucleotides agree with TRBD2. The germline V gene encodes CDR1 MGHRA and CDR2 YSYEKL. V was pared by 4 bases and J by 0 bases, with 3 bases of the junction left unmatched. This CDR3 has 16 residues. The CDR3 DNA sequence: TGCGCCAGCAGCCGCATAGCGGGAGGGAGCACAGATACGCAGTATTTT. Its translation: CASSRIAGGSTDTQYF.

The V call is TRBV4-1, the J call TRBJ2-1; the match to TRBD2 covers 8 bases. The CDR3 is made up of 18 amino acids. CDR1 is MGHRA, CDR2 YSYEKL, per germline. V lost 0 bases to trimming and J lost 4 bases; unmatched junction nucleotides: 11. CDR3 protein: CASSQESSEREWYNEQFF. In DNA, the CDR3 is TGCGCCAGCAGCCAAGAGTCCTCCGAGCGGGAGTGGTACAATGAGCAGTTCTTC.

The chain is built from TRBV14 and TRBJ1-1; D remains ambiguous. Trimming took 0 bases from V and 2 from J, leaving 7 bases between them. CDR3 size: 14 residues. CDR1 and CDR2 from the germline V gene are SGHDN and FVKESK. CDR3 region: CASSQDWGNTEAFF. DNA of the CDR3: TGTGCCAGCAGCCAAGACTGGGGTAACACTGAAGCTTTCTTT.

The chain links TRBV19 to TRBJ1-2; 12 nucleotides agree with TRBD1. The CDR3 length is 17 residues. V shed 11 bases, J shed 1 base, and the junction held 14 bases outside the gene matches. The germline V gene encodes CDR1 LNHDA and CDR2 SQIVND (reference sequence). The CDR3 loop reads CAHTGTGGRTGNYGYTF. CDR3 bases: TGTGCCCATACCGGGACAGGGGGCCGAACGGGTAACTATGGCTACACCTTC.

The chain has TRBV28 and TRBJ1-4, with D perhaps matching TRBD1 (6 bases). The V end was cut by 6 bases, the J end by 16 bases, with 18 bases between. Germline CDR1 is MDHEN and CDR2 is SYDVKM. The CDR3 extends over 12 amino acids. The CDR3 loop reads CASSPSGTLTFF. CDR3 nucleotides: TGTGCCAGCAGCCCCTCCGGGACATTAACGTTTTTT.

The rearrangement links TRBV10-1 to TRBJ1-3; D not resolved. This CDR3 is built from 14 residues. Germline V gene lookup returns CDR1 WNHNN and CDR2 SYGVQD (reference sequence). Trimming cost V 0 bases and J 1 base, with 4 bases left between them. The CDR3 bases are TGCGCCAGCAGTGAGTCGGGTTCTGGAAACACCATATATTTT. Its translation: CASSESGSGNTIYF.

CDR3 sequence reads: CASSELTEAFF. The CDR3 nucleotides are TGTGCCAGCAGTGAATTAACTGAAGCTTTCTTT. The rearrangement links TRBV25-1 to TRBJ1-1; no firm D call. CDR1 is MGHDK, CDR2 SYGVNS, per germline. The V gene lost 1 base and the J gene lost 5 bases, with 2 bases spanning the gap. This CDR3 contains 11 residues.

The CDR3 is CASSPGLRGEETQYF. The CDR3 coding sequence is TGTGCCAGCAGTCCGGGTCTTCGGGGCGAGGAGACCCAGTACTTC. This chain links TRBV14 with TRBJ2-5; the D gene could be TRBD1 or TRBD2 (5 bases each). The CDR3 length is 15 residues. The germline CDR1 and CDR2 sequences are SGHDN and FVKESK. Trimming took 6 bases from V and 5 from J, leaving 19 bases between them.

The J gene is TRBJ1-2, the V gene TRBV27; a possible D gene is TRBD1 (6 bases). CDR1 and CDR2 from the germline V gene are MNHEY and SMNVEV (reference sequence). V was shortened by 2 bases and J by 3 bases, with 19 bases between the two germline ends. The CDR3 length is 17 residues. CDR3: CASSLRAPQGRDYGYTF. The CDR3 region has the DNA TGTGCCAGCAGTTTACGGGCCCCGCAGGGGAGAGACTATGGCTACACCTTC.

V gene TRBV28 combines with J gene TRBJ1-5, with a possible D match to TRBD1 (5 bases). From germline, CDR1 is MDHEN and CDR2 SYDVKM. The CDR3 runs 17 residues. Trimming removed 3 bases from V and 6 bases from J, with 21 bases in between. DNA of the CDR3: TGTGCCAGCAGTTTTTCGGGGCTTAGCTTTGCGAGTCAGCCCCAGCATTTT. As protein: CASSFSGLSFASQPQHF.

The chain carries TRBV18 and TRBJ1-1; 7 nucleotides match TRBD1. The trim removed 3 bases at V and 6 bases at J, leaving 10 bases unmatched. CDR1 and CDR2 (germline): KGHSH, LQKENI. This CDR3 contains 15 residues. DNA of the CDR3: TGTGCCAGCTCACCTGGACAGGCCCGCCCGGCTGAAGCTTTCTTT. Amino acid sequence: CASSPGQARPAEAFF.